Following are 28 T cell receptor beta chains from one sample sequenced in a study of T cell responses to AZD1222 COVID-19 vaccine. Sequencing used immunoSEQ multiplex PCR; TCRdb keeps in-frame clones, though not all of them. In the table there are 200,000 to 250,000 clones, less than 95% of which are singletons. Sequencing was performed on peripheral blood, taken 28 days after the second dose of the MenACWY control vaccine. These receptors all come from an adult who received the MenACWY meningococcal vaccine as a control.

This chain uses TRBV28 with TRBJ2-5; maybe TRBD1 (5 bases). Germline V gene data show CDR1 as MDHEN and CDR2 as SYDVKM. The germline V and J ends were trimmed by 5 bases and 2 bases, with 12 bases remaining between them. The CDR3 is 14 amino acids. The CDR3 loop is CASSPDRDQETQYF. DNA of the CDR3: TGTGCCAGCAGTCCAGACAGAGATCAAGAGACCCAGTACTTC.

The chain links TRBV6-2 or TRBV6-3 to TRBJ1-2; 8 nucleotides match TRBD1. The length of the CDR3 is 14 residues. The trim removed 2 bases at V and 4 bases at J, leaving 3 bases unmatched. Germline CDR1 reads MNHEY; CDR2 reads SVGEGT. In DNA form, the CDR3 reads TGTGCCAGCAGTTACGGACAGGGCGGCTATGGCTACACCTTC. This codes for CASSYGQGGYGYTF.

The V and J genes are TRBV7-2 and TRBJ2-2, with TRBD2 identical over 9 bases. CDR1 and CDR2 (germline): SGHTA, FQGNSA. V was clipped by 0 bases and J by 7 bases; unmatched bases: 9. This CDR3 region has 17 residues. In DNA, the CDR3 is TGTGCCAGCAGCTTAGCTGGTGGCGGGGGGGCCGTCGGGGAGCTGTTTTTT. Its protein is CASSLAGGGGAVGELFF.

This clone was detected only once. The rearrangement links TRBV4-1 to TRBJ2-7; no firm D call. V shed 5 bases and J shed 4 bases, with 18 bases lying between them. This CDR3 is built from 15 residues. Germline loops: CDR1 MGHRA, CDR2 YSYEKL. The CDR3 DNA is TGCGCCAGCAGCTATCCCGGTTCCTCCGCGTACGAGCAGTACTTC. Its protein is CASSYPGSSAYEQYF.

This rearrangement joins TRBV5-6 to TRBJ1-6; the match to TRBD1 covers 11 bases. The CDR3 consists of 16 residues. The junction had 11 bases not matched to a gene; V was cut back by 4 bases and J by 11 bases. The germline CDR1 and CDR2 sequences are SGHDT and YYEEEE. In nucleotides, the CDR3 is TGTGCCAGCAGCCCCGGACAGGGGGCGCGAAGCACACCCCTCCACTTT. This codes for CASSPGQGARSTPLHF. Looking up the rest from reference TRBV5-6 and TRBJ1-6 gives the full variable domain: DAGVTQSPTHLIKTRGQQVTLRCSPKSGHDTVSWYQQALGQGPQFIFQYYEEEERQRGNFPDRFSGHQFPNYSSELNVNALLLGDSALYLCASSPGQGARSTPLHFGNGTRLTVT.

DNA of the CDR3: TGTGCCAGCAGCTTAGGAGGGTCTGGCAATCAGCCCCAGCATTTT. The encoded protein is CASSLGGSGNQPQHF. The chain carries TRBV7-9 and TRBJ1-5; D remains ambiguous. Germline CDR1 SEHNR, CDR2 FQNEAQ (reference sequence). The V gene lost 1 base and the J gene lost 2 bases, with 9 bases spanning the gap. This CDR3 spans 15 amino acids.

V gene TRBV12-3 or TRBV12-4 combines with J gene TRBJ1-6, with TRBD1 as a possible D gene (5 bases). CDR3 length equals 12 residues. Trimming removed 1 base from V and 14 bases from J, with 9 bases in between. The CDR3 DNA follows: TGTGCCAGCAGTTTAGGGACAAGCACCCTCCACTTT. This gives the protein CASSLGTSTLHF.

The rearrangement links TRBV6-5 to TRBJ2-7; 7 nucleotides line up with TRBD2. Trimming took 2 bases from V and 4 from J; bases not matched to a gene: 5. This CDR3 is 14 amino acids long. Germline assignment: CDR1 MNHEY and CDR2 SVGAGI. DNA of the CDR3: TGTGCCAGCAGTTACGGGGGAGGGAGATACGAGCAGTACTTC. Its translation: CASSYGGGRYEQYF.

The V call is TRBV6-4, the J call TRBJ2-1; TRBD1 aligns across 7 bases. This CDR3 contains 16 residues. CDR1 is MRHNA, CDR2 SNTAGT, per germline. V shed 0 bases and J 5 bases; nucleotides not matched to a gene: 7. In DNA form, the CDR3 reads TGTGCCAGCAGTGACTCGTTCGGGACAGACAACAATGAGCAGTTCTTC. Translating it yields CASSDSFGTDNNEQFF.

The rearrangement links TRBV7-9 to TRBJ1-4, with D unresolved. Germline values: CDR1 SEHNR, CDR2 FQNEAQ (reference sequence). The CDR3 has 14 residues. Trimming left V 1 base short and J 5 bases short, with 8 bases between. The DNA of the CDR3 is TGTGCCAGCAGCTTAGGGTCAGTCAATGAAAAACTGTTTTTT. Its protein is CASSLGSVNEKLFF.

The chain joins TRBV7-2 to TRBJ1-1; perhaps TRBD1 as D (5 bases). The CDR3 length is 14 residues. The germline V and J ends were trimmed by 3 bases and 1 base, with 9 bases remaining between them. Looked up from germline, CDR1 is SGHTA and CDR2 is FQGNSA. For the CDR3, the DNA is TGTGCCAGCAGCTTGCCGGGACCGAACACTGAAGCTTTCTTT. This encodes CASSLPGPNTEAFF.

CDR3: CASSLTPGTGVKNTIYF. CDR3 nucleotide sequence: TGTGCCAGCAGTTTAACGCCCGGGACAGGGGTTAAAAACACCATATATTTT. J is TRBJ1-3 and V is TRBV28; 10 bases fit TRBD1. This CDR3 has 17 residues. Losses at the gene ends were 2 bases for V and 6 bases for J; bases not matched to a gene: 10. Germline V gives CDR1 MDHEN, CDR2 SYDVKM.

The chain combines TRBV9 with TRBJ2-7; D tentatively reads TRBD1 or TRBD2 (5 bases each). In germline, CDR1 is SGDLS, CDR2 YYNGEE. The V gene lost 0 bases and the J gene lost 3 bases, with 13 bases spanning the gap. The CDR3 runs 15 residues. CDR3 residues: CASSVGPSGGYEQYF. The CDR3, as DNA: TGTGCCAGCAGCGTAGGTCCTTCTGGGGGCTACGAGCAGTACTTC.

This chain links TRBV18 with TRBJ2-7; 13 bases line up with TRBD2. J lost 7 bases, V lost 6 bases, and 12 bases had no gene match. The CDR3 totals 16 residues. Per germline, CDR1 KGHSH and CDR2 LQKENI. The CDR3 protein is CASSPLGLAGAEEQYF. In DNA form, the CDR3 reads TGTGCCAGCTCCCCGCTAGGACTAGCGGGAGCTGAAGAGCAGTACTTC.

To note about this clone: Other nucleotide sequences in the sample specify the same CDR3. The chain links TRBV27 to TRBJ2-5; a possible D gene is TRBD1 (5 bases). The CDR3 has 14 amino acids. V was shortened by 1 base and J by 2 bases, with 8 bases between the two germline ends. Looked up from germline, CDR1 is MNHEY and CDR2 is SMNVEV (reference sequence). The CDR3: CASSLWGRQETQYF. In nucleotides, the CDR3 is TGTGCCAGCAGTTTATGGGGCAGGCAAGAGACCCAGTACTTC.

The V and J genes are TRBV5-1 and TRBJ2-7, with D perhaps matching TRBD2 (5 bases). The CDR3 spans 14 residues. The V and J ends lost 2 bases and 5 bases respectively, with 14 bases between them. Germline assignment: CDR1 SGHRS and CDR2 YFSETQ. CDR3: CASSLDPGTDEQYF. The CDR3 DNA is TGCGCCAGCAGCTTAGACCCGGGAACCGACGAGCAGTACTTC.

The V gene is TRBV5-6, the J gene TRBJ2-3, with D unclear. Germline lookup yields CDR1 SGHDT and CDR2 YYEEEE. Trimming pared 0 bases from V and 4 bases from J, leaving 21 bases between. This CDR3 has 18 amino acids. CDR3 nucleotides: TGTGCCAGCAGCTTGGAAGGTGGGGTAGCCCTACCCGCAGATACGCAGTATTTT. This codes for CASSLEGGVALPADTQYF.

The J gene is TRBJ2-2, the V gene TRBV4-1; no reliable D call. CDR1 and CDR2 (germline): MGHRA, YSYEKL. The CDR3 has 13 residues. V was cut by 6 bases and J by 0 bases, with 5 bases left in between. CDR3 region: CASRSANTGELFF. DNA for the CDR3: TGCGCCAGCAGATCAGCGAACACCGGGGAGCTGTTTTTT.

This clone has only one observation. This chain connects TRBV5-6 to TRBJ2-7; 9 bases map to TRBD1. This CDR3 spans 17 amino acids. With 0 bases clipped from V and 2 bases from J, the junction kept 9 bases outside the gene matches. Germline V CDR1 and CDR2: SGHDT, YYEEEE. DNA of the CDR3: TGTGCCAGCAGCTTGGGCCCGGGACAGGGTAGGACCTACGAGCAGTACTTC. Translating it yields CASSLGPGQGRTYEQYF.

In its sample, this clone was seen once. The chain's CDR3 is CATSDLNRGTGETQYF. For the CDR3, the DNA is TGTGCCACCAGTGATCTTAACAGGGGGACCGGGGAGACCCAGTACTTC. The V and J genes are TRBV24-1 and TRBJ2-5; 8 nucleotides line up with TRBD1. The V gene end was trimmed by 3 bases and the J gene end by 5 bases; junction bases not matched to a gene: 10. The CDR3 has 16 amino acids. Germline CDR1 reads KGHDR; CDR2 reads SFDVKD.

This chain's CDR3 is CASSQGLATYEQYF. The CDR3, as DNA: TGTGCCAGCAGCCAAGGGTTAGCCACCTACGAGCAGTACTTC. This chain joins TRBV3-1 (or the pseudogene TRBV3-2) and TRBJ2-7, with no clear D. Trimming cost V 1 base and J 2 bases, with 9 bases left between them. The length of the CDR3 is 14 residues. The V gene's germline CDR1 is LGHDT and CDR2 YNNKEL (reference sequence).

V gene TRBV28 combines with J gene TRBJ2-3, with D unclear. Trimming left V 5 bases short and J 4 bases short, with 16 bases between. The CDR3 has 15 amino acids. Germline CDR1 is MDHEN and CDR2 is SYDVKM. The CDR3 nucleotides read TGTGCCAGCAGTCTGAGTGAATCACCGGCAGATACGCAGTATTTT. Translation gives CASSLSESPADTQYF. The whole variable domain, filled in from reference TRBV28 and TRBJ2-3, reads DVKVTQSSRYLVKRTGEKVFLECVQDMDHENMFWYRQDPGLGLRLIYFSYDVKMKEKGDIPEGYSVSREKKERFSLILESASTNQTSMYLCASSLSESPADTQYFGPGTRLTVL.

The chain has TRBV5-5 and TRBJ1-3; D not certain. The CDR3 spans 15 residues. CDR1 and CDR2 from the germline V gene are SGHKS and YYEKEE (reference sequence). Deletions cut 1 base from V and 7 bases from J, with 15 bases between. The CDR3 nucleotides are TGTGCCAGCAGCTTGCGAGGGTTTGATTCGAACACCATATATTTT. Its protein product is CASSLRGFDSNTIYF.

This chain joins TRBV7-2 and TRBJ1-4, with a possible D match to TRBD1 (5 bases). The CDR3 runs 12 residues. Trimming removed 1 base from V and 8 bases from J, with 5 bases in between. Per germline, CDR1 SGHTA and CDR2 FQGNSA. As DNA, the CDR3 is TGTGCCAGCAGCTTAGAGGGGGAAAAACTGTTTTTT. As protein: CASSLEGEKLFF.

CDR3 bases: TGTGCCAGCAGCCGTGGGGGGAATGAGCAGTTCTTC. This encodes CASSRGGNEQFF. The chain carries TRBV12-3 or TRBV12-4 and TRBJ2-1; the D gene is possibly TRBD2 (6 bases). V lost 6 bases to trimming and J lost 7 bases, with 10 bases between them. The CDR3 runs to 12 residues.

This rearrangement joins TRBV6-5 to TRBJ1-2; TRBD1 matches 8 bases. Germline loops: CDR1 MNHEY, CDR2 SVGAGI. The CDR3 runs to 13 residues. The V gene end was trimmed by 6 bases and the J gene end by 8 bases; junction bases not matched to a gene: 8. CDR3 protein: CASRGTGPNGYTF. CDR3 nucleotide sequence: TGTGCCAGCAGGGGGACAGGCCCAAACGGCTACACCTTC.

Of note for this clone: Different DNA sequences within this sample yield the same CDR3. CDR3 region: CASSLRGLSTDTQYF. CDR3 coding DNA: TGTGCCAGCAGTTTACGGGGGCTGAGCACAGATACGCAGTATTTT. The chain combines TRBV28 with TRBJ2-3, with D possibly being TRBD1 or TRBD2 (6 bases each). CDR1 MDHEN and CDR2 SYDVKM come from the germline V gene. CDR3 length: 15 residues. V was trimmed by 2 bases and J by 0 bases, leaving 9 bases between them.

V is TRBV28 and J is TRBJ2-2; 9 bases fit TRBD1. V dropped 4 bases and J dropped 1; count of bases not matched to a gene: 10. The CDR3 runs 18 residues. Looked up from germline, CDR1 is MDHEN and CDR2 is SYDVKM. The CDR3 bases are TGTGCCAGCAGTTCCGGGACAGGGACTTGGGGGAACACCGGGGAGCTGTTTTTT. Its protein is CASSSGTGTWGNTGELFF.